This is a list of T cell receptor beta chains from one sample in a study of T cell responses to AZD1222 COVID-19 vaccine. The repertoire was sequenced with immunoSEQ multiplex PCR; TCRdb's copy has only in-frame clones and lacks some. The top ten hold around 4% of the sample, which has 85,000 to 100,000 clones, less than 90% seen once. The sample here was peripheral blood, taken on day 0 of AZD1222 vaccination. Every receptor here comes from an adult in good health. Each CDR3 is given with its conserved first and last residue. A D gene is named only where the DNA matches it firmly. Clone size is given for some rows only: seen once, a few or many times, or a class if the clone is expanded.

CDR3 protein,CDR3 DNA,D gene,clone size,J gene,V gene
CASSQDHGTSDTQYF,TGTGCCAGCAGCCAAGATCATGGTACCTCAGATACGCAGTATTTT,NA,NA,TRBJ2-3,TRBV3-1/TRBV3-2
CASSVGAHSYEQYF,TGTGCCAGCAGTGTCGGGGCACACTCCTACGAGCAGTACTTC,NA,NA,TRBJ2-7,TRBV2
CASDPDSGLGTTEAFF,TGTGCCAGCGATCCGGATTCAGGGTTGGGGACCACTGAAGCTTTCTTT,NA,NA,TRBJ1-1,TRBV6-6
CSAGYFSEGLWDTQYF,TGCAGCGCGGGATACTTCTCTGAGGGGCTTTGGGATACGCAGTATTTT,NA,NA,TRBJ2-3,TRBV29-1
CASSPLPPSTDTQYF,TGTGCCAGCAGCCCACTACCCCCGAGCACAGATACGCAGTATTTT,NA,NA,TRBJ2-3,TRBV28
CASSLVSAGSGNTIYF,TGTGCCAGCAGCTTGGTCAGTGCCGGCTCTGGAAACACCATATATTTT,NA,NA,TRBJ1-3,TRBV5-4
CASATGGEGNQPQHF,TGTGCCAGCGCGACAGGGGGCGAGGGCAATCAGCCCCAGCATTTT,TRBD1,NA,TRBJ1-5,TRBV28
CASSLTRGGGETQYF,TGTGCCAGCAGCTTAACTCGCGGAGGTGGGGAGACCCAGTACTTC,NA,NA,TRBJ2-5,TRBV13
CASSSDSPEAFF,TGCGCCAGCAGTTCGGACAGCCCTGAAGCTTTCTTT,NA,NA,TRBJ1-1,TRBV5-1
CASSLNNYGYTF,TGTGCCAGCTCGCTGAATAACTATGGCTACACCTTC,NA,once,TRBJ1-2,TRBV11-2
CASSPRDSGNTIYF,TGTGCCAGCAGCCCCAGGGACTCTGGAAACACCATATATTTT,NA,NA,TRBJ1-3,TRBV3-1/TRBV3-2
CASSLDRGSGANVLTF,TGTGCCAGCTCACTGGACAGGGGCTCTGGGGCCAACGTCCTGACTTTC,TRBD1,NA,TRBJ2-6,TRBV18
CATPRLQKTQYF,TGTGCCACCCCCAGGCTCCAAAAGACCCAGTACTTC,NA,NA,TRBJ2-5,TRBV5-4
CASSVDSGANVLTF,TGTGCCAGCAGTGTTGACTCTGGGGCCAACGTCCTGACTTTC,NA,once,TRBJ2-6,TRBV2
CASSLSWGRTEAFF,TGTGCCAGCAGTTTATCCTGGGGGAGGACTGAAGCTTTCTTT,NA,NA,TRBJ1-1,TRBV27
CASSLDRWGSGELFF,TGTGCCAGCAGCTTGGACAGGTGGGGGTCCGGGGAGCTGTTTTTT,NA,NA,TRBJ2-2,TRBV5-5
CASTQQGTKYGYTF,TGTGCCAGCACCCAACAGGGGACTAAATATGGCTACACCTTC,TRBD1,NA,TRBJ1-2,TRBV28
CSVRGSMNTEAFF,TGCAGCGTACGGGGGAGTATGAACACTGAAGCTTTCTTT,NA,once,TRBJ1-1,TRBV29-1
CATSRGAGGYEQYF,TGTGCCACCAGCAGAGGGGCAGGGGGCTACGAGCAGTACTTC,TRBD1,once,TRBJ2-7,TRBV15
CASSARGAGGNTIYF,TGTGCCAGCAGCGCCAGGGGGGCTGGTGGAAACACCATATATTTT,TRBD1,NA,TRBJ1-3,TRBV11-2
CASRPGTGKADPQHF,TGTGCCAGCAGGCCCGGGACAGGGAAGGCGGACCCCCAGCATTTT,TRBD1,NA,TRBJ1-5,TRBV11-2
CATSRSGTSSGNTIYF,TGTGCCACCAGCAGATCCGGGACAAGCTCTGGAAACACCATATATTTT,NA,NA,TRBJ1-3,TRBV15
CATSDFPQGNTEAFF,TGTGCCACCAGTGATTTTCCCCAGGGTAACACTGAAGCTTTCTTT,NA,once,TRBJ1-1,TRBV24-1
CASTRLAGGGYTF,TGTGCCAGCACCAGGTTGGCAGGGGGTGGCTACACCTTC,TRBD1,NA,TRBJ1-2,TRBV12-3/TRBV12-4